The 22 T cell receptor beta chains presented below share a single source sample, sequenced in a study of beta chain features in type 1 diabetes. Broader study findings: Shorter TCRB CDR3s, moderately but significantly so, marked every one of the four CD4+ subsets in Type 1 diabetes patients.

All of the isolated RNA was reverse transcribed, so expressed TCRB transcripts were sequenced. Data came from immunoSEQ multiplex PCR; TCRdb stores just in-frame clones and leaves some out. The table lists 630,000 or so clones, more than 12% of them singletons. For these TCRs, the target antigens are not known. The sample consisted of naive CD4+ T cells from blood. Receptors were obtained from a man aged 18 to 29 with type 1 diabetes.

In the case of this clone: One junction end does not reproduce the germline sequence, and a read error may be involved. Written as DNA, the CDR3 is TGTGCCAGCAGACCTCCGGGACTAGCGGGGAACTCCGGGGAGCTGTTTTTT. It translates to CASRPPGLAGNSGELFF. The chain recombines TRBV2 with TRBJ2-2; 13 positions agree with TRBD2. Germline CDR1 SNHLY, CDR2 FYNNEI. The CDR3 sequence is 17 residues long.

This clone has more than one count but fewer than ten. The chain uses TRBV4-1 and TRBJ2-7; TRBD1 agrees at 7 bases. The V segment lost 1 base and the J segment 0 bases; nucleotides outside the gene matches: 9. The CDR3 is 17 residues long. CDR1 is MGHRA, CDR2 YSYEKL, per germline. CDR3 nucleotide sequence: TGCGCCAGCAGCCAAGGGGGGTACAGGGACAGCTCCTACGAGCAGTACTTC. Translated: CASSQGGYRDSSYEQYF.

This clone occurred a few times. This sequence joins TRBV29-1 and TRBJ2-7; D might be TRBD1 (6 bases). V was shortened by 2 bases and J by 4 bases, with 12 bases between the two germline ends. The CDR3 loop spans 13 amino acids. CDR1 SQVTM and CDR2 ANQGSEA come from the germline V gene. The CDR3: CSVEYQGMYEQYF. CDR3 DNA: TGCAGCGTTGAATATCAGGGGATGTACGAGCAGTACTTC.

The chain recombines TRBV30 with TRBJ2-1; no firm D call. V was shortened by 0 bases and J by 5 bases, with 8 bases between the two germline ends. The germline V gene encodes CDR1 GTSNPN and CDR2 SVGIG (reference sequence). The CDR3 length is 13 residues. The CDR3 is CAWSVAPNNEQFF. For the CDR3, the DNA is TGTGCCTGGAGTGTGGCACCAAACAATGAGCAGTTCTTC. Full variable domain (missing parts from reference TRBV30 and TRBJ2-1): SQTIHQWPATLVQPVGSPLSLECTVEGTSNPNLYWYRQAAGRGLQLLFYSVGIGQISSEVPQNLSASRPQDRQFILSSKKLLLSDSGFYLCAWSVAPNNEQFFGPGTRLTVL.

The CDR3 sequence is CASSQTAYEQYF. CDR3 nucleotides: TGTGCCAGCAGTCAGACCGCCTACGAGCAGTACTTC. V is TRBV28 and J is TRBJ2-7; D is unclear. The CDR3 consists of 12 residues. Per the germline V gene, CDR1 is MDHEN and CDR2 is SYDVKM. Trimming took 5 bases from V and 2 from J, leaving 7 bases between them.

In this sample, this clone turned up a few times. This rearrangement joins TRBV30 to TRBJ2-3; perhaps TRBD2 as D (6 bases). V was pared by 3 bases and J by 3 bases, with 13 bases between. Germline V gene data show CDR1 as GTSNPN and CDR2 as SVGIG (reference sequence). The CDR3 runs to 14 residues. The CDR3 sequence: CAWRGGIRTDTQYF. As DNA, the CDR3 is TGTGCCTGGAGAGGAGGGATAAGGACAGATACGCAGTATTTT.

CDR3 region: CASSTGTDSYEQYF. In nucleotides, the CDR3 is TGTGCCAGCTCAACCGGGACGGACTCCTACGAGCAGTACTTC. The rearrangement links TRBV18 to TRBJ2-7; D tentatively reads TRBD1 or TRBD2 (5 bases each). The CDR3 covers 14 residues. The germline CDR1 and CDR2 sequences are KGHSH and LQKENI. The germline V and J ends were trimmed by 5 bases and 0 bases, with 11 bases remaining between them.

This clone was detected only a few times. Here the CDR3 omits its conserved ending phenylalanine or tryptophan, so a read error is the likely source. The DNA is omitted, as the CDR3 cannot be located on it reliably, and the CDR3 follows TCRdb's listing. The chain joins TRBV20-1 to TRBJ1-2; the DNA was not used to check the table's D call, TRBD1. The CDR3 contains 9 residues when both ends are counted. CDR1 is DFQATT, CDR2 SNEGSKA, per germline (reference sequence). The CDR3 reads CSASNYDSI.

This sequence joins TRBV7-9 and TRBJ1-5; D unresolved. The CDR3 sequence is 14 residues long. Deletions cut 4 bases from V and 0 bases from J, with 7 bases between. Germline CDR1 and CDR2: SEHNR and FQNEAQ (reference sequence). CDR3 sequence (DNA): TGTGCCAGCAGCTCTATGAATAGCAATCAGCCCCAGCATTTT. It is translated as CASSSMNSNQPQHF.

There are a few counts of this clone. The chain combines TRBV30 with TRBJ1-2; the D gene is possibly TRBD1 (6 bases). V was pared by 2 bases and J by 6 bases, with 13 bases between. Germline V lookup: CDR1 GTSNPN, CDR2 SVGIG (reference sequence). The length of the CDR3 is 13 residues. The CDR3 DNA is TGTGCCTGGAGTCCCTGGGGGCCGCATGGCTACACCTTC. It translates to CAWSPWGPHGYTF.

The chain recombines TRBV30 with TRBJ1-3; D call uncertain. Per germline, CDR1 GTSNPN and CDR2 SVGIG (reference sequence). The CDR3 sequence is 13 residues long. V was cut by 2 bases and J by 7 bases, with 12 bases left in between. This chain's CDR3 is CAWSNTVGNTIYF. CDR3 nucleotide sequence: TGTGCCTGGAGTAACACGGTCGGGAACACCATATATTTT.

This clone has just a few counts. This chain connects TRBV2 to TRBJ1-5, with D perhaps TRBD1 (5 bases). This CDR3 contains 14 residues. CDR1 and CDR2 from the germline V gene are SNHLY and FYNNEI. V shed 4 bases and J shed 2 bases, with 9 bases lying between them. CDR3 in amino acids: CASSGQKGNQPQHF. CDR3 nucleotides: TGTGCCAGCAGTGGACAGAAGGGCAATCAGCCCCAGCATTTT. The entire variable domain, with the rest obtained from reference TRBV2 and TRBJ1-5, is as follows: EPEVTQTPSHQVTQMGQEVILRCVPISNHLYFYWYRQILGQKVEFLVSFYNNEISEKSEIFDDQFSVERPDGSNFTLKIRSTKLEDSAMYFCASSGQKGNQPQHFGDGTRLSIL.

The genes are TRBV4-2 and TRBJ2-7; tentatively, D is TRBD2 (6 bases). The germline CDR1 and CDR2 sequences are LGHNA and YNFKEQ. The V and J ends lost 5 bases and 8 bases respectively, with 22 bases between them. The CDR3 spans 15 residues. CDR3 nucleotides: TGTGCCAGCAGCTTAACTAGCTCCCGCCCTGAGAAGCAGTACTTC. Translation gives CASSLTSSRPEKQYF.

There are a few counts of this clone. The chain links TRBV30 to TRBJ2-7; the D is unclear. This CDR3 contains 13 residues. From germline, CDR1 is GTSNPN and CDR2 SVGIG (reference sequence). V lost 0 bases and J lost 2, with 8 bases in between. For the CDR3, the DNA is TGTGCCTGGAGTGTGCCGGCGACCTACGAGCAGTACTTC. Protein sequence: CAWSVPATYEQYF.

The rearrangement links TRBV7-9 to TRBJ2-1, with 7 bases identical to TRBD1. CDR3 length: 15 residues. The germline V gene encodes CDR1 SEHNR and CDR2 FQNEAQ (reference sequence). Germline trimming cut 3 bases from V and 4 bases from J; bases unmatched to any gene: 6. The CDR3 is CASSFSGQSYNEQFF. In DNA form, the CDR3 reads TGTGCCAGCAGCTTCTCGGGACAGTCATACAATGAGCAGTTCTTC.

This rearrangement joins TRBV4-2 to TRBJ2-2, with D possibly TRBD1 on 5 matching bases. The germline V gene has CDR1 LGHNA and CDR2 YNFKEQ. Trimming removed 4 bases from V and 1 base from J, with 13 bases in between. CDR3 length equals 16 residues. The CDR3: CASSPPWGGNTGELFF. DNA of the CDR3: TGTGCCAGCAGCCCGCCCTGGGGCGGGAACACCGGGGAGCTGTTTTTT.

The V and J genes are TRBV30 and TRBJ1-2; 9 bases align to TRBD1. The CDR3 covers 13 residues. J was trimmed by 5 bases and V by 4 bases; bases with no gene match: 5. Germline V lookup: CDR1 GTSNPN, CDR2 SVGIG (reference sequence). Here the CDR3 reads CAWNRGLHYGYTF. CDR3 DNA: TGTGCCTGGAACAGGGGGCTACATTATGGCTACACCTTC.

This clone was observed a few times. The V call is TRBV4-1, the J call TRBJ2-7, with D unclear. The CDR3 is 13 residues long. V was shortened by 2 bases and J by 3 bases, with 8 bases between the two germline ends. Germline V gene sequence: CDR1 MGHRA, CDR2 YSYEKL. CDR3 protein: CASSQIHSYEQYF. The CDR3 DNA follows: TGCGCCAGCAGCCAAATTCACAGCTACGAGCAGTACTTC.

This clone was recorded a few times. The chain combines TRBV18 with TRBJ2-2; possibly TRBD1 or TRBD2 for D (6 bases each). V lost 3 bases and J lost 4, with 12 bases in between. CDR1 and CDR2 from the germline V gene are KGHSH and LQKENI. The length of the CDR3 is 15 residues. CDR3: CASSPVQGGTGELFF. CDR3 DNA sequence: TGTGCCAGCTCACCGGTACAGGGAGGCACCGGGGAGCTGTTTTTT.

This clone occurred a few times. The chain combines TRBV5-1 with TRBJ2-1; the D gene is possibly TRBD2 (5 bases). V was shortened by 1 base and J by 1 base, with 15 bases between the two germline ends. Germline V lookup: CDR1 SGHRS, CDR2 YFSETQ. This CDR3 has 17 amino acids. DNA of the CDR3: TGCGCCAGCAGCTTGTCTGAGGGTCCAGTTTCCTACAATGAGCAGTTCTTC. Amino acids: CASSLSEGPVSYNEQFF.

This clone was observed a few times. At one of its ends the junction is not consistent with the germline gene, which may arise from a read error. The sample contains more than one DNA sequence encoding this CDR3. The chain joins TRBV7-7 to TRBJ1-5; 8 nucleotides agree with TRBD1. The CDR3 has 13 amino acids. The germline V gene has CDR1 SSHAT and CDR2 FNYEAQ (reference sequence). In nucleotides, the CDR3 is TGTGCTAGCAGCTTAGGACAGGGTCAGCCCCAGCATTTT. Its translation: CASSLGQGQPQHF.

This clone was seen a handful of times. The CDR3: CASSEYPTETQYF. Written as DNA, the CDR3 is TGTGCCAGCAGTGAGTACCCCACGGAGACCCAGTACTTC. The chain has TRBV6-1 and TRBJ2-5, with D hard to call. The CDR3 totals 13 residues. Germline V gene lookup returns CDR1 MNHNS and CDR2 SASEGT. Between the trimmed V and J ends, which lost 3 bases and 5 bases, there was a span of 10 bases.